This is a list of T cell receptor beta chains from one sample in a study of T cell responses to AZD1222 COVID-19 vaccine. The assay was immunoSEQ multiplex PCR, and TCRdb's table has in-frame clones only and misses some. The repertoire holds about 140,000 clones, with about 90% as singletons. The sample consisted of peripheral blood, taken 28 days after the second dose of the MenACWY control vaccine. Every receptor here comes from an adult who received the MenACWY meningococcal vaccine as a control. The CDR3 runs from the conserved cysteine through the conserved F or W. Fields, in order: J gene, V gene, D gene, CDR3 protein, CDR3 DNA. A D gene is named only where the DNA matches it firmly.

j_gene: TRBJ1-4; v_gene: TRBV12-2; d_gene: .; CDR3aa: CASRLPGPEKLFF; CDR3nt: TGTGCAAGTCGCTTACCGGGGCCGGAAAAACTGTTTTTT
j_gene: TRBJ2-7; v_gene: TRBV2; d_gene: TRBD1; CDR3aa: CASSPGTGSYEQYF; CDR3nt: TGTGCCAGCAGTCCCGGGACAGGCTCCTACGAGCAGTACTTC
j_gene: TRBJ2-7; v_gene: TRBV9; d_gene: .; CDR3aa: CARSGHRTAYEQYF; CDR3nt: TGTGCCAGATCAGGGCACAGGACTGCCTACGAGCAGTACTTC
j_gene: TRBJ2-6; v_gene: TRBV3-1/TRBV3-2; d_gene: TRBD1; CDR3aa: CASSLETGSGANVLTF; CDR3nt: TGTGCCAGCAGCCTAGAGACAGGGTCTGGGGCCAACGTCCTGACTTTC
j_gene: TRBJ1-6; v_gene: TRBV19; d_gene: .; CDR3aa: CASRSSTLDRSHSPLHF; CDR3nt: TGTGCCAGTAGGTCCTCTACCCTCGACAGAAGCCATTCACCCCTCCACTTT
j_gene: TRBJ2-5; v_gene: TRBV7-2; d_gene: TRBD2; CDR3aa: CASRETSGGPETQYF; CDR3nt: TGTGCCAGCAGGGAAACTAGCGGGGGGCCCGAGACCCAGTACTTC
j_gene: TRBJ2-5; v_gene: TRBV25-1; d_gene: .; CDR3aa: CASSEGRGPGETQYF; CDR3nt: TGTGCCAGCAGTGAGGGGCGGGGGCCGGGGGAGACCCAGTACTTC
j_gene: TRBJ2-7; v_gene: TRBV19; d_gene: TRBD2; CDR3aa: CASSSGLATYEQYF; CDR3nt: TGTGCCAGTAGTTCGGGACTAGCGACCTACGAGCAGTACTTC
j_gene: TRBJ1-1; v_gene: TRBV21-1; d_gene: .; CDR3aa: CASRGSMNTEAFF; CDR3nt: TGTGCCAGCAGGGGCAGCATGAACACTGAAGCTTTCTTT
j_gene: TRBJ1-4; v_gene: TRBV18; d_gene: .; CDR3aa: CASSPGTGRTNEKLFF; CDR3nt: TGTGCCAGCTCACCGGGCACAGGGCGGACTAATGAAAAACTGTTTTTT
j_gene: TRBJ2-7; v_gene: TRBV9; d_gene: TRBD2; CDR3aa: CASSVDSSGSIYEQYF; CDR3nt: TGTGCCAGCAGCGTAGATTCTAGCGGGAGCATCTACGAGCAGTACTTC
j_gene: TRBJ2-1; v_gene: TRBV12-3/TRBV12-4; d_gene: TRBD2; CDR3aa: CASSLGLAGEQFF; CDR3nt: TGTGCCAGCAGTTTAGGGCTAGCGGGCGAGCAGTTCTTC
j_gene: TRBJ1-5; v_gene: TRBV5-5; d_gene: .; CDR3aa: CASSLADYSNQPQHF; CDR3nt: TGTGCCAGCAGCTTGGCGGATTATAGCAATCAGCCCCAGCATTTT
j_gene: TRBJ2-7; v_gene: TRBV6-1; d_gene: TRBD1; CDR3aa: CATCHLDRGREQYF; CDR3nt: TGTGCCACCTGTCACCTTGACAGGGGGCGCGAGCAGTACTTC
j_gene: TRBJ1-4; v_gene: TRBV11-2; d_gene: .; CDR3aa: CASSPLGGGDEKLFF; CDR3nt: TGTGCCAGCAGCCCTCTCGGCGGGGGGGACGAAAAACTGTTTTTT
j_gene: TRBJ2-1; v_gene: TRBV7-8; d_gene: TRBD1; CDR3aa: CASLLGGQGIYNEQFF; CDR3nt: TGTGCCAGCTTGTTAGGGGGACAGGGAATCTACAATGAGCAGTTCTTC